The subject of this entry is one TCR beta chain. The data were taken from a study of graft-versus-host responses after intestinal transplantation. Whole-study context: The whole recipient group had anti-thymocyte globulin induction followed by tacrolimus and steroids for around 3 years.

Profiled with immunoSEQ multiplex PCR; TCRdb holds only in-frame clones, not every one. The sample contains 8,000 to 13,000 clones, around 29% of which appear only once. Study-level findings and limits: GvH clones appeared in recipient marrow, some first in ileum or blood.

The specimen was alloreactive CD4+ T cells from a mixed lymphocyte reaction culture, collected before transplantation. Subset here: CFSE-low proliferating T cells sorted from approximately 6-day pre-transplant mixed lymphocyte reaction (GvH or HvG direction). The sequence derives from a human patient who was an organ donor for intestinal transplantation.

The CDR3 DNA sequence: TGTGCCAGCAGTTACTTGTATTCGGATACGCAGTATTTT. The encoded protein is CASSYLYSDTQYF. V and J are TRBV6-5 and TRBJ2-3; D not resolved. Trimming left V 1 base short and J 6 bases short, with 8 bases between. Germline CDR1 reads MNHEY; CDR2 reads SVGAGI. CDR3 length equals 13 residues.